A single sample gave rise to the 17 T cell receptor beta chains below, sequenced in a study of beta chain features in type 1 diabetes. Investigators reverse transcribed all isolated RNA, so they sequenced expressed TCRB transcripts. Measured with immunoSEQ multiplex PCR; TCRdb has only the in-frame clones, and not every one. The table lists 900,000 or so clones, 15% to 20% of them singletons, with roughly 0.025% in the top ten. The sample consisted of naive CD4+ T cells from blood. All receptors come from a woman aged 18-35 years in good health.

DNA of the CDR3: TGTGCCAGCAGTTTATCCAGGGGGCTATACGAGCAGTACTTC. Amino acids: CASSLSRGLYEQYF. The rearrangement uses TRBV27 and TRBJ2-7, with 8 bases fitting TRBD1. Germline CDR1 and CDR2: MNHEY and SMNVEV (reference sequence). The trim removed 0 bases at V and 4 bases at J, leaving 2 bases unmatched. CDR3 length: 14 amino acids.

The chain carries TRBV7-9 and TRBJ1-4; a possible D gene is TRBD1 (5 bases). There are 15 residues in the CDR3. Germline V CDR1 and CDR2: SEHNR, FQNEAQ (reference sequence). Trimming stripped 1 base from V and 6 bases from J, with 12 bases between. DNA of the CDR3: TGTGCCAGCAGCTTAGGAACAGGAGCGGATGAAAAACTGTTTTTT. This translates into CASSLGTGADEKLFF. Full variable domain (missing parts from reference TRBV7-9 and TRBJ1-4): DTGVSQNPRHKITKRGQNVTFRCDPISEHNRLYWYRQTLGQGPEFLTYFQNEAQLEKSRLLSDRFSAERPKGSFSTLEIQRTEQGDSAMYLCASSLGTGADEKLFFGSGTQLSVL.

Worth noting for this clone: The junction shows a germline mismatch at one end, possibly a read error. The chain combines TRBV28 with TRBJ2-1; 7 bases fit TRBD1. The CDR3 is made up of 12 amino acids. The germline gives CDR1 MDHEN, CDR2 SYDVKM. Written as DNA, the CDR3 is TGTGCCAGCAGTTTCCCGGGACAGCTCGAGGTCTTC. As protein: CASSFPGQLEVF.

In this sample, this clone turned up a few times. The chain links TRBV9 to TRBJ2-1; TRBD1 matches at 7 bases. This CDR3 has 15 residues. The germline V gene has CDR1 SGDLS and CDR2 YYNGEE. The ends lost 5 bases at V and 0 bases at J; junction bases unmatched: 5. CDR3 protein: CASRSGTASYNEQFF. CDR3 nucleotide sequence: TGTGCCAGCAGGTCCGGGACAGCCTCCTACAATGAGCAGTTCTTC. The full variable domain, rest sourced from reference TRBV9 and TRBJ2-1, is DSGVTQTPKHLITATGQRVTLRCSPRSGDLSVYWYQQSLDQGLQFLIQYYNGEERAKGNILERFSAQQFPDLHSELNLSSLELGDSALYFCASRSGTASYNEQFFGPGTRLTVL.

This clone was seen only a few times. The chain recombines TRBV7-2 with TRBJ2-5; 9 bases are a match to TRBD1. Germline lookup yields CDR1 SGHTA and CDR2 FQGNSA. Trimming removed 1 base from V and 4 bases from J; junction bases left unmatched: 1. The CDR3 loop spans 14 amino acids. Here the CDR3 DNA reads TGTGCCAGCAGCTTAGTACAGGGGGCAGAGACCCAGTACTTC. Translating it yields CASSLVQGAETQYF.

A few counts support this clone. The chain has TRBV19 and TRBJ2-2; 8 nucleotides line up with TRBD1. Per the germline V gene, CDR1 is LNHDA and CDR2 is SQIVND (reference sequence). With V trimmed by 4 bases and J by 1 base, 5 bases remained unmatched. The CDR3 has 16 amino acids. CDR3 amino acids: CASSTTGGWNTGELFF. DNA for the CDR3: TGTGCCAGTAGTACTACAGGGGGTTGGAACACCGGGGAGCTGTTTTTT.

Only a few counts were recorded for this clone. This chain links TRBV5-1 with TRBJ2-1, with D tentatively TRBD2 (6 bases). This CDR3 has 13 residues. Germline CDR1 SGHRS, CDR2 YFSETQ. Trimming took off 2 bases at V and 6 bases at J, with 9 bases between the two ends. In DNA, the CDR3 is TGCGCCAGCAGCTTAGATAGCGGCAATGAGCAGTTCTTC. Its protein product is CASSLDSGNEQFF. Using reference TRBV5-1 and TRBJ2-1 for the parts outside the CDR3, the full variable domain is KAGVTQTPRYLIKTRGQQVTLSCSPISGHRSVSWYQQTPGQGLQFLFEYFSETQRNKGNFPGRFSGRQFSNSRSEMNVSTLELGDSALYLCASSLDSGNEQFFGPGTRLTVL.

The CDR3 sequence is CSARTRGNTF. As DNA, the CDR3 is TGCAGTGCTAGAACCCGAGGGAACACCTTC. The chain is built from TRBV20-1 and TRBJ1-2; D unresolved. CDR1 is DFQATT and CDR2 is SNEGSKA in the germline V gene (reference sequence). The CDR3 loop spans 10 amino acids. Trimming took off 2 bases at V and 12 bases at J, with 10 bases between the two ends.

The rearrangement uses TRBV27 and TRBJ2-5; a weak D match, TRBD2 (7 bases). Germline V gene data show CDR1 as MNHEY and CDR2 as SMNVEV (reference sequence). The CDR3 contains 15 residues. The V end lost 3 bases, the J end lost 1 base, and 12 bases lay between the germline ends. The CDR3 spells CASSFSRGGQETQYF. CDR3 sequence (DNA): TGTGCCAGCAGTTTTTCTAGGGGGGGCCAAGAGACCCAGTACTTC.

The chain uses TRBV14 and TRBJ2-7; D call uncertain. Trimming cost V 4 bases and J 0 bases, with 10 bases left between them. Germline V gene sequence: CDR1 SGHDN, CDR2 FVKESK. This CDR3 is built from 14 residues. The CDR3 reads CASSRRTGSYEQYF. Written as DNA, the CDR3 is TGTGCCAGCAGCCGCAGGACGGGCTCCTACGAGCAGTACTTC.

CDR3 coding DNA: TGTGCCAGCAGCGTGGGGGACCGGGCTCATGATCAGCCCCAGCATTTT. Translated, it gives CASSVGDRAHDQPQHF. The chain joins TRBV9 to TRBJ1-5, with D perhaps TRBD1 (5 bases). Per germline, CDR1 SGDLS and CDR2 YYNGEE. The CDR3 runs to 16 residues. V was cut by 2 bases and J by 5 bases, with 17 bases left in between.

This clone was recorded a few times. This chain joins TRBV5-1 and TRBJ1-2, with a tentative D call TRBD1 (6 bases). Germline loops: CDR1 SGHRS, CDR2 YFSETQ. Trimming removed 7 bases from V and 5 bases from J, with 12 bases in between. There are 12 residues in the CDR3. The CDR3 reads CASHDRKYGYTF. Written as DNA, the CDR3 is TGCGCCAGCCACGACAGGAAGTATGGCTACACCTTC.

This clone has only a few counts. This chain uses TRBV14 with TRBJ2-1, with 7 positions matching TRBD2. V shed 6 bases, J shed 9 bases, and the junction held 20 bases outside the gene matches. CDR3 size: 17 residues. Germline assignment: CDR1 SGHDN and CDR2 FVKESK. The CDR3, as DNA: TGTGCCAGCAGGTCCTTAGCGGGTAAAACCGGCCAGAGTGAGCAGTTCTTC. Its protein is CASRSLAGKTGQSEQFF.

The V gene is TRBV9, the J gene TRBJ2-7; 7 nucleotides agree with TRBD1. Germline lookup yields CDR1 SGDLS and CDR2 YYNGEE. The CDR3 loop spans 15 amino acids. V lost 4 bases to trimming and J lost 4 bases; unmatched junction nucleotides: 11. CDR3 in DNA: TGTGCCAGCAGCAAGACGACAGGGAAGTCATACGAGCAGTACTTC. Translating it yields CASSKTTGKSYEQYF.

This clone was found a few times. The chain joins TRBV29-1 to TRBJ1-4; a weak D match, TRBD1 (5 bases). The CDR3 covers 14 residues. The V gene lost 7 bases and the J gene lost 8 bases, with 20 bases spanning the gap. The germline V gene encodes CDR1 SQVTM and CDR2 ANQGSEA. CDR3 loop: CSAGAQGGWEKLFF. In DNA form, the CDR3 reads TGCAGCGCTGGGGCCCAGGGCGGATGGGAAAAACTGTTTTTT.

This clone was seen only a few times. The V gene is TRBV7-9, the J gene TRBJ2-1; 11 nucleotides line up with TRBD2. The CDR3 spans 16 residues. CDR1 is SEHNR and CDR2 is FQNEAQ in the germline V gene (reference sequence). Trimming took 5 bases from V and 4 from J; bases not matched to a gene: 7. The CDR3, as DNA: TGTGCCAGCAGCCAAACCGGGACTAGCGGTTACAATGAGCAGTTCTTC. It yields the protein CASSQTGTSGYNEQFF.

V is TRBV19 and J is TRBJ2-6; perhaps TRBD1 as D (5 bases). The CDR3 spans 14 residues. Germline V gives CDR1 LNHDA, CDR2 SQIVND (reference sequence). V dropped 9 bases and J dropped 0 bases, with 9 bases sitting between them. The CDR3 DNA reads as TGTGCCAGCGAGACAGCCTCTGGGGCCAACGTCCTGACTTTC. Protein sequence: CASETASGANVLTF.